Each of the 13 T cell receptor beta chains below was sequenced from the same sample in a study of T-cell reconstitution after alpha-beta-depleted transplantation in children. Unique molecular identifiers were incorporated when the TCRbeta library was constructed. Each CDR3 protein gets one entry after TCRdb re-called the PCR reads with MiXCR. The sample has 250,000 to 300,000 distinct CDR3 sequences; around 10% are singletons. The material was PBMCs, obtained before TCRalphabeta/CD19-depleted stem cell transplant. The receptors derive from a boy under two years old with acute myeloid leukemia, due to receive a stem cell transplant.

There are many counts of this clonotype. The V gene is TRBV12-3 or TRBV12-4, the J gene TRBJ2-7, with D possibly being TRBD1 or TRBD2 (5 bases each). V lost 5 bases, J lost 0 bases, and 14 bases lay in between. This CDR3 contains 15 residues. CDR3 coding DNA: TGTGCCAGCAGTCCCCGGGACCACAGCTCCTACGAGCAGTACTTC. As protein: CASSPRDHSSYEQYF.

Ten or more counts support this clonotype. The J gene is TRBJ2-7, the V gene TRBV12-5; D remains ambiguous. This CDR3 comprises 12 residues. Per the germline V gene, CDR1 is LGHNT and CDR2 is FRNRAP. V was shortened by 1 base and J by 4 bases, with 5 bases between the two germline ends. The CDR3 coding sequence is TGTGCTAGTGGTTTGGAAAGTTACGAGCAGTACTTC. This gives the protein CASGLESYEQYF.

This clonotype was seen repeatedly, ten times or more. The CDR3 sequence is CASSWTSGVTDTQYF. CDR3 bases: TGCGCCAGCAGCTGGACTAGCGGGGTTACAGATACGCAGTATTTT. The chain carries TRBV5-1 and TRBJ2-3, with TRBD2 matching over 12 bases. In germline, CDR1 is SGHRS, CDR2 YFSETQ. The CDR3 consists of 15 residues. Germline trimming cut 3 bases from V and 3 bases from J; bases unmatched to any gene: 2. Complete variable domain (other parts from reference TRBV5-1 and TRBJ2-3): KAGVTQTPRYLIKTRGQQVTLSCSPISGHRSVSWYQQTPGQGLQFLFEYFSETQRNKGNFPGRFSGRQFSNSRSEMNVSTLELGDSALYLCASSWTSGVTDTQYFGPGTRLTVL.

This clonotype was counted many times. The DNA for the CDR3 is TGTGCCAGCAGCGGGCTAGCGGGGGATACGCAGTATTTT. Amino acid sequence: CASSGLAGDTQYF. The V call is TRBV7-3, the J call TRBJ2-3; TRBD2 matches at 9 bases. Germline CDR1 is SGHTA and CDR2 is FQGTGA. V shed 5 bases and J 6 bases; nucleotides not matched to a gene: 3. The CDR3 consists of 13 residues. Together with reference TRBV7-3 and TRBJ2-3, the CDR3 gives the full variable domain: GAGVSQTPSNKVTEKGKYVELRCDPISGHTALYWYRQSLGQGPEFLIYFQGTGAADDSGLPNDRFFAVRPEGSVSTLKIQRTERGDSAVYLCASSGLAGDTQYFGPGTRLTVL.

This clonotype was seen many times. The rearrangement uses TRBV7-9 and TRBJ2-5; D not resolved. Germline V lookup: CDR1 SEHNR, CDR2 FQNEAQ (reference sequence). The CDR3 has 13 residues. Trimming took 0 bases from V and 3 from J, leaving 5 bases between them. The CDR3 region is CASSLAVEETQYF. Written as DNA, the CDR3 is TGTGCCAGCAGCTTAGCGGTGGAAGAGACCCAGTACTTC.

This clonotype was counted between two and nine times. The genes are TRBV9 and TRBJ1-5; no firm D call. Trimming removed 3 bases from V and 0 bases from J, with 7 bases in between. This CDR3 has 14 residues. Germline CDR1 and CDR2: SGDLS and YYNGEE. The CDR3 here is CASSGLNSNQPQHF. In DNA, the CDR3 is TGTGCCAGCAGCGGACTGAATAGCAATCAGCCCCAGCATTTT.

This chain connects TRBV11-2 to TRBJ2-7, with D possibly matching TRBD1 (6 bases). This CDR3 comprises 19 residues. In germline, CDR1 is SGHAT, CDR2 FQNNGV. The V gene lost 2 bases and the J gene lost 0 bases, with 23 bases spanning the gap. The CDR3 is CASSLLRQDGWGSSYEQYF. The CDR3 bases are TGTGCCAGCAGCTTACTCCGACAGGACGGATGGGGAAGCTCCTACGAGCAGTACTTC. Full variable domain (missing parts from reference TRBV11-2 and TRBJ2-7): EAGVAQSPRYKIIEKRQSVAFWCNPISGHATLYWYQQILGQGPKLLIQFQNNGVVDDSQLPKDRFSAERLKGVDSTLKIQPAKLEDSAVYLCASSLLRQDGWGSSYEQYFGPGTRLTVT.

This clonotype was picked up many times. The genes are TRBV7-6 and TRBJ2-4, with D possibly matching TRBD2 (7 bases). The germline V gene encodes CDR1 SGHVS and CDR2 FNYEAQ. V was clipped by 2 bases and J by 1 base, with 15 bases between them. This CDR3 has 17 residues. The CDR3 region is CASSLFLGGGAKNIQYF. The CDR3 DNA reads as TGTGCCAGCAGCTTATTTCTGGGGGGGGGCGCCAAAAACATTCAGTACTTC.

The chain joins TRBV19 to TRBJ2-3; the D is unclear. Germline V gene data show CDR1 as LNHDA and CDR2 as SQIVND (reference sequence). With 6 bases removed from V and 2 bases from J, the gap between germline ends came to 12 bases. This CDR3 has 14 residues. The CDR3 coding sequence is TGTGCCAGTAGGAATCAGCCTATCACAGATACGCAGTATTTT. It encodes CASRNQPITDTQYF.

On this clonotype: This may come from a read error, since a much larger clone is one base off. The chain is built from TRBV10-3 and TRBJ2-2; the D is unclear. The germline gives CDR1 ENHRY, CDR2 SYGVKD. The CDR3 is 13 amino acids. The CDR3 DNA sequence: TGTGCCATCAGTGATGGGGTCCCCGGGCAGCTGTTTTTT. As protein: CAISDGVPGQLFF.

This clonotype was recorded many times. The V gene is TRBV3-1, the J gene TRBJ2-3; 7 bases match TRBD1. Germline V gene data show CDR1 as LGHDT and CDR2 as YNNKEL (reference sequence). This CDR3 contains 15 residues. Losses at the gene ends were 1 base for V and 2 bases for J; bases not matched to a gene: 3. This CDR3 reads CASSQGQGFTDTQYF. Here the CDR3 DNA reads TGTGCCAGCAGCCAAGGACAGGGATTCACAGATACGCAGTATTTT.

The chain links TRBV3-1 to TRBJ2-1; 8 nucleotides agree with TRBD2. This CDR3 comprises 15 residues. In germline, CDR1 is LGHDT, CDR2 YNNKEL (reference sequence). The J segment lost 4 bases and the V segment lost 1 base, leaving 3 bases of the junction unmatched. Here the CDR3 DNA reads TGTGCCAGCAGCCAAGGACTAGCGATTTACAATGAGCAGTTCTTC. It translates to CASSQGLAIYNEQFF.

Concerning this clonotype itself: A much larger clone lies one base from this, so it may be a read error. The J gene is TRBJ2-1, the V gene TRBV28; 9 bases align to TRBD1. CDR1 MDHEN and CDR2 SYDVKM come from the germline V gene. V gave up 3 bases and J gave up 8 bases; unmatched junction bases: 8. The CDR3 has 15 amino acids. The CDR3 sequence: CASSLTGQGRDEQFF. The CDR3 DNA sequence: TGTGCCAGCAGTTTGACGGGACAGGGTAGAGATGAGCAGTTCTTC. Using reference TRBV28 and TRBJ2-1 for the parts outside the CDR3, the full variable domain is DVKVTQSSRYLVKRTGEKVFLECVQDMDHENMFWYRQDPGLGLRLIYFSYDVKMKEKGDIPEGYSVSREKKERFSLILESASTNQTSMYLCASSLTGQGRDEQFFGPGTRLTVL.